One and the same sample provided the 22 T cell receptor beta chains below, sequenced in a study of CD8 T cells in ankylosing spondylitis. Their specific antigens are unknown. In TCRdb, the 5' RACE reads were re-called with MiXCR into one record per CDR3 protein. The sample carries 400,000 or so distinct CDR3 sequences, 26% recorded once. Study observations and caveats: Apparently characteristic of ankylosing spondylitis blood was a TCR beta motif (about 8 highly homologous variants).

The source material was blood, either unsorted or a sorted T cell fraction (not recorded which). These receptors came from a male donor with ankylosing spondylitis.

V is TRBV7-2 and J is TRBJ2-2; D is uncertain. V lost 6 bases and J lost 4, with 18 bases in between. Germline CDR1 reads SGHTA; CDR2 reads FQGNSA. CDR3 length: 16 residues. The CDR3 region has the DNA TGTGCCAGCAGTTCCCCCGCCCAGTCTGCCACCGGGGAGCTGTTTTTT. As protein: CASSSPAQSATGELFF.

The chain employs TRBV7-2 and TRBJ2-7; the match to TRBD1 covers 10 bases. The CDR3 is 14 amino acids. Germline V gives CDR1 SGHTA, CDR2 FQGNSA. V gave up 3 bases and J gave up 5 bases; unmatched junction bases: 4. In DNA, the CDR3 is TGTGCCAGCAGCTTCCGGGACAGGGGCAACGAGCAGTACTTC. Translating it yields CASSFRDRGNEQYF.

The chain carries TRBV5-1 and TRBJ2-7, with 9 bases aligning to TRBD1. From germline, CDR1 is SGHRS and CDR2 YFSETQ. The V gene end was trimmed by 3 bases and the J gene end by 6 bases; junction bases not matched to a gene: 10. CDR3 length: 15 residues. The CDR3 nucleotides are TGCGCCAGCAGCTCTCAACCCGGGACAGGGAGCGAGCAGTACGTC. Its translation: CASSSQPGTGSEQYV.

The chain employs TRBV20-1 and TRBJ2-2; tentatively, D is TRBD2 (6 bases). The CDR3 totals 12 residues. Germline CDR1 DFQATT, CDR2 SNEGSKA (reference sequence). With 8 bases removed from V and 4 bases from J, the gap between germline ends came to 11 bases. This CDR3 is CSRDSPTGELFF. The CDR3 region has the DNA TGCAGTCGGGACTCCCCCACCGGGGAGCTGTTTTTT.

This clonotype turned up a few times. The rearrangement links TRBV3-1 to TRBJ2-3, with a possible D match to TRBD2 (5 bases). The CDR3 length is 14 residues. Germline V gene lookup returns CDR1 LGHDT and CDR2 YNNKEL (reference sequence). Trimming removed 7 bases from V and 4 bases from J, with 15 bases in between. In DNA, the CDR3 is TGTGCCAGCACCTGGACTTCATCGGCAGATACGCAGTATTTT. It encodes CASTWTSSADTQYF.

This clonotype was picked up many times. This chain joins TRBV12-3 or TRBV12-4 and TRBJ2-5; D may be TRBD2 (6 bases). The CDR3 contains 13 residues. With 4 bases removed from V and 4 bases from J, the gap between germline ends came to 10 bases. DNA for the CDR3: TGTGCCAGCAGTTCCGGCGGGGTAGAGACCCAGTACTTC. Protein sequence: CASSSGGVETQYF.

The chain combines TRBV24-1 with TRBJ2-1, with D perhaps matching TRBD1 (6 bases). V lost 4 bases to trimming and J lost 8 bases, with 14 bases between them. CDR1 is KGHDR and CDR2 is SFDVKD in the germline V gene. This CDR3 is 14 amino acids long. The CDR3 DNA reads TGTGCCACCAGTGACATCGACAGGTACGATGAGCAGTTCTTC. Its protein is CATSDIDRYDEQFF.

A few counts support this clonotype. This chain links TRBV20-1 with TRBJ2-1; 9 bases map to TRBD1. The CDR3 sequence is 14 residues long. V shed 5 bases and J 5 bases; nucleotides not matched to a gene: 7. CDR1 DFQATT and CDR2 SNEGSKA come from the germline V gene (reference sequence). Here the CDR3 DNA reads TGCAGTGCTCCAACAGGGGGCATCGACAATGAGCAGTTCTTC. This translates into CSAPTGGIDNEQFF.

The sample holds many counts of this clonotype. The V call is TRBV5-1, the J call TRBJ2-3; no clear D. The CDR3 runs 18 residues. V dropped 4 bases and J dropped 2 bases, with 23 bases sitting between them. The germline V gene encodes CDR1 SGHRS and CDR2 YFSETQ. The CDR3, as DNA: TGCGCCAGCAGCCCGGCGCCAGGTCCTGTGGGGTACACAGATACGCAGTATTTT. This gives the protein CASSPAPGPVGYTDTQYF. Drawing the rest from reference TRBV5-1 and TRBJ2-3, the complete variable domain is KAGVTQTPRYLIKTRGQQVTLSCSPISGHRSVSWYQQTPGQGLQFLFEYFSETQRNKGNFPGRFSGRQFSNSRSEMNVSTLELGDSALYLCASSPAPGPVGYTDTQYFGPGTRLTVL.

The chain combines TRBV4-1 with TRBJ1-3, with D hard to call. There are 15 residues in the CDR3. Per germline, CDR1 MGHRA and CDR2 YSYEKL. V gave up 0 bases and J gave up 0 bases, with 6 bases separating them. The CDR3 loop reads CASSQDKSSGNTIYF. The CDR3, as DNA: TGCGCCAGCAGCCAAGATAAGAGCTCTGGAAACACCATATATTTT.

This chain uses TRBV6-2 or TRBV6-3 with TRBJ2-3; TRBD2 might be the D (5 bases). Germline V gives CDR1 MNHEY, CDR2 SVGEGT. The V end was cut by 6 bases, the J end by 5 bases, with 15 bases between. CDR3 length equals 14 residues. For the CDR3, the DNA is TGTGCCAGCAGCCACACCCTAGGAGGAGATACGCAGTATTTT. Its protein is CASSHTLGGDTQYF.

The chain recombines TRBV24-1 with TRBJ1-4; no firm D call. The CDR3 length is 15 residues. Trimming cost V 5 bases and J 3 bases, with 12 bases left between them. Per the germline V gene, CDR1 is KGHDR and CDR2 is SFDVKD. In DNA, the CDR3 is TGTGCCACCAGTGCTACCGACGGTTCTAATGAAAAACTGTTTTTT. This encodes CATSATDGSNEKLFF.

This clonotype was observed a few times. This rearrangement joins TRBV20-1 to TRBJ2-2; the D is unclear. The CDR3 length is 12 residues. Between the trimmed V and J ends, which lost 2 bases and 6 bases, there was a span of 7 bases. From germline, CDR1 is DFQATT and CDR2 SNEGSKA (reference sequence). CDR3 amino acids: CSARYTAGELFF. The DNA for the CDR3 is TGCAGTGCTAGATATACGGCCGGGGAGCTGTTTTTT.

The chain combines TRBV27 with TRBJ2-7; 12 positions agree with TRBD2. This CDR3 has 14 residues. Per germline, CDR1 MNHEY and CDR2 SMNVEV (reference sequence). The ends lost 6 bases at V and 6 bases at J; junction bases unmatched: 6. Written as DNA, the CDR3 is TGTGCCAGCAGCCTAGCGGGAGGGCCATTCGAGCAGTACTTC. This translates into CASSLAGGPFEQYF.

The rearrangement links TRBV5-1 to TRBJ2-1; 9 positions agree with TRBD2. The CDR3 totals 14 residues. Germline V lookup: CDR1 SGHRS, CDR2 YFSETQ. Trimming took 2 bases from V and 7 from J; bases not matched to a gene: 4. CDR3 nucleotides: TGCGCCAGCAGCTTACGCAGCGGGAGGAATGAGCAGTTCTTC. It translates to CASSLRSGRNEQFF.

This clonotype appeared a few times. The chain uses TRBV20-1 and TRBJ1-1; unclear D gene. Trimming removed 5 bases from V and 0 bases from J, with 7 bases in between. Germline V CDR1 and CDR2: DFQATT, SNEGSKA (reference sequence). This CDR3 region has 12 residues. CDR3 DNA sequence: TGCAGTGCTCGCATTTTGAACACTGAAGCTTTCTTT. This gives the protein CSARILNTEAFF.

The chain uses TRBV5-1 and TRBJ2-7; 10 positions agree with TRBD1. Trimming took 4 bases from V and 4 from J; bases not matched to a gene: 8. The V gene's germline CDR1 is SGHRS and CDR2 YFSETQ. CDR3 length equals 15 residues. CDR3 DNA sequence: TGCGCCAGCAGCACAAGACAGGGGGCTCAATACGAGCAGTACTTC. It translates to CASSTRQGAQYEQYF.

This clonotype was counted between two and nine times. J is TRBJ2-1 and V is TRBV20-1; no definite D call. This CDR3 contains 14 residues. CDR1 is DFQATT and CDR2 is SNEGSKA in the germline V gene (reference sequence). The ends were cut back, 3 bases at V and 4 bases at J, with 13 bases in the middle. In DNA, the CDR3 is TGCAGTGCTAGTTTCAGTAAACTATACAATGAGCAGTTCTTC. This encodes CSASFSKLYNEQFF.

V usage is TRBV29-1 and J usage is TRBJ1-2, with D possibly TRBD1 on 6 matching bases. This CDR3 contains 11 residues. Trimming removed 7 bases at V and 2 bases at J, with 8 bases between. The germline gives CDR1 SQVTM, CDR2 ANQGSEA. The CDR3 spells CSAGANYGYTF. CDR3 in DNA: TGCAGCGCAGGGGCAAACTATGGCTACACCTTC.

CDR3 nucleotides: TGCAGTGCTAGAGACCCCTTCGGGGGAGCGCATAAAAACATTCAGTACTTC. It encodes CSARDPFGGAHKNIQYF. The rearrangement joins TRBV20-1 to TRBJ2-4, with a possible D match to TRBD2 (6 bases). Trimming removed 0 bases from V and 4 bases from J, with 19 bases in between. Germline lookup yields CDR1 DFQATT and CDR2 SNEGSKA (reference sequence). The CDR3 runs 17 residues.

The chain combines TRBV11-1 with TRBJ2-1, with 14 bases aligning to TRBD2. From germline, CDR1 is SGHAT and CDR2 FQDESV (reference sequence). The V gene end was trimmed by 1 base and the J gene end by 3 bases; junction bases not matched to a gene: 8. The CDR3 has 19 amino acids. CDR3 bases: TGTGCCAGCAGCTTAGGGGGACTAGCGGGGGCCAAGTTCTACAATGAGCAGTTCTTC. Its protein product is CASSLGGLAGAKFYNEQFF.

This clonotype came up a few times. The V and J genes are TRBV5-1 and TRBJ2-5, with 7 bases fitting TRBD1. CDR1 and CDR2 (germline): SGHRS, YFSETQ. J gave up 2 bases and V 1 base, and 8 bases lay outside the gene matches. CDR3 size: 16 residues. CDR3: CASSLSAGTVQETQYF. In DNA form, the CDR3 reads TGCGCCAGCAGCTTGTCTGCCGGGACAGTTCAAGAGACCCAGTACTTC.